The 3 T cell receptor beta chains below come from one sample, sequenced in a study of vaccination and CD4 T cells after COVID-19. The time point here: late sampling 161 to 241 days after vaccination in a few convalescent patients. As for treatment: roughly ten-day PBMC culture with coronavirus spike peptide pools or control peptides (ViraFEST assay). An Oncomine TCR Beta short-read assay was used to sequence the DNA from cultured CD4+ T cells. TCRdb reanalysed the PCR reads using MiXCR and keeps one entry per CDR3 protein. Of around 23,000 distinct CDR3 sequences listed, under 50% are singletons. Their cognate antigens are unknown. The material was CD4+ T cells from blood, cultured in vitro, obtained about 7 months after SARS-CoV-2 vaccination. These receptors were taken from a human donor who had recovered from COVID-19.

The chain has TRBV27 and TRBJ2-2; D is ambiguous. The CDR3 length is 12 residues. CDR1 and CDR2 (germline): MNHEY, SMNVEV (reference sequence). The V gene lost 6 bases and the J gene lost 6 bases, with 8 bases spanning the gap. The CDR3 bases are TGTGCCAGCAGAACCATGGCCGGGGAGCTGTTTTTT. It yields the protein CASRTMAGELFF.

The chain joins TRBV7-9 to TRBJ1-4, with TRBD1 matching over 10 bases. The germline V gene has CDR1 SEHNR and CDR2 FQNEAQ (reference sequence). The V segment lost 2 bases and the J segment 6 bases; nucleotides outside the gene matches: 6. The CDR3 has 16 residues. The CDR3 DNA is TGTGCCAGCAGCTTAACAGCCGGGACAGGGGATGAAAAACTGTTTTTT. Translating it yields CASSLTAGTGDEKLFF.

This clonotype was counted a single time. J is TRBJ2-7 and V is TRBV20-1, with 11 bases fitting TRBD2. The CDR3 covers 17 residues. Germline CDR1 DFQATT, CDR2 SNEGSKA (reference sequence). V lost 3 bases to trimming and J lost 7 bases; unmatched junction nucleotides: 17. The CDR3 DNA follows: TGCAGTGCTAGGGGACCCTTTGGGACTAGCGGCTTGGGGGAGCAGTACTTC. This sequence encodes CSARGPFGTSGLGEQYF.